Shown below are 18 T cell receptor beta chains from a single sample sequenced in a study of T cell responses to AZD1222 COVID-19 vaccine. TCRdb's table, derived via immunoSEQ multiplex PCR, lists solely in-frame clones and lacks some. The data hold under 150,000 clones, with under 90% observed a single time. The sequences come from peripheral blood, collected 28 days after the second AZD1222 dose. These receptors came from an adult who received the AZD1222 COVID-19 vaccine.

Only one count was recorded for this clone. V is TRBV15 and J is TRBJ2-7; D could derive from TRBD1 or TRBD2 (5 bases each). The CDR3 covers 15 residues. The V end lost 0 bases, the J end lost 1 base, and 10 bases lay between the germline ends. Germline CDR1 reads LNHNV; CDR2 reads YYDKDF (reference sequence). CDR3 amino acids: CATSRDRGSSYEQYV. DNA for the CDR3: TGTGCCACCAGCAGAGATCGGGGCAGTTCCTACGAGCAGTACGTC.

The chain joins TRBV5-4 to TRBJ1-1, with D uncertain. The CDR3 runs to 13 residues. Trimming pared 2 bases from V and 4 bases from J, leaving 9 bases between. Germline CDR1 is SGHNT and CDR2 is YYREEE (reference sequence). The CDR3 protein is CASSLRVGTEAFF. The CDR3 DNA reads as TGTGCCAGCAGCTTAAGGGTAGGCACTGAAGCTTTCTTT.

The J gene is TRBJ1-6, the V gene TRBV25-1, with a possible D match to TRBD1 (5 bases). The CDR3 is 14 residues long. CDR1 is MGHDK, CDR2 SYGVNS, per germline. Trimming removed 3 bases at V and 6 bases at J, with 9 bases between. Here the CDR3 reads CASSDYRGNSPLHF. CDR3 nucleotide sequence: TGTGCCAGCAGTGATTATAGGGGTAATTCACCCCTCCACTTT.

The rearrangement joins TRBV6-5 to TRBJ1-5, with 7 positions matching TRBD1. Unmatched junction bases numbered 4, after V lost 7 bases and J lost 4 bases. The CDR3 has 13 amino acids. Looked up from germline, CDR1 is MNHEY and CDR2 is SVGAGI. The chain's CDR3 is CASTTGVNQPQHF. DNA for the CDR3: TGTGCCAGCACCACAGGGGTGAATCAGCCCCAGCATTTT.

The chain employs TRBV9 and TRBJ1-5; a weak D match, TRBD1 (6 bases). CDR3 length: 15 residues. From germline, CDR1 is SGDLS and CDR2 YYNGEE. Trimming removed 1 base at V and 3 bases at J, with 11 bases between. CDR3 sequence reads: CASSVSGVFNQPQHF. The DNA of the CDR3 is TGTGCCAGCAGCGTATCAGGGGTTTTCAATCAGCCCCAGCATTTT.

J is TRBJ2-7 and V is TRBV3-1 (or the pseudogene TRBV3-2), with 11 bases aligning to TRBD2. V lost 6 bases, J lost 4 bases, and 11 bases stayed unmatched. CDR1 and CDR2 (germline): LGHDT, YNNKEL (reference sequence). The CDR3 loop spans 16 amino acids. The CDR3 spells CASSVGFLAGGYEQYF. In DNA, the CDR3 is TGTGCCAGCAGTGTGGGGTTTTTAGCGGGAGGGTACGAGCAGTACTTC.

V is TRBV5-1 and J is TRBJ1-4; no definite D call. Trimming took 4 bases from V and 8 from J, leaving 15 bases between them. Germline CDR1 reads SGHRS; CDR2 reads YFSETQ. The CDR3 extends over 14 amino acids. The CDR3 DNA sequence: TGCGCCAGCAGCCCCGATCAAGGGTCGGAAAAACTGTTTTTT. Translating gives CASSPDQGSEKLFF.

The gene calls are TRBV18 and TRBJ1-6, with TRBD1 matching over 7 bases. This CDR3 region has 16 residues. The V segment lost 6 bases and the J segment 9 bases; nucleotides outside the gene matches: 14. Germline CDR1 KGHSH, CDR2 LQKENI. DNA for the CDR3: TGTGCCAGCTCCGCGGGTCAGACAGGGAGTATTTCACCCCTCCACTTT. Translating it yields CASSAGQTGSISPLHF.

The sample holds one count of this clone. V is TRBV19 and J is TRBJ2-7, with TRBD2 identical over 9 bases. From germline, CDR1 is LNHDA and CDR2 SQIVND (reference sequence). The CDR3 runs to 16 residues. Trimming at V came to 3 bases and at J to 5 bases, leaving 11 bases not matched to a gene. CDR3 sequence: CASSMPGGSSGNEQYF. CDR3 nucleotide sequence: TGTGCCAGTAGTATGCCCGGCGGGTCTAGCGGGAACGAGCAGTACTTC.

The chain is built from TRBV24-1 and TRBJ2-1; D is possibly TRBD1 (6 bases). The CDR3 consists of 13 residues. Germline loops: CDR1 KGHDR, CDR2 SFDVKD. Trimming pared 1 base from V and 11 bases from J, leaving 11 bases between. The CDR3 sequence is CATSDFSRDKQFF. The CDR3 nucleotides are TGTGCCACCAGTGATTTCTCCCGGGACAAGCAGTTCTTC.

This clone was seen only a few times. The chain combines TRBV24-1 with TRBJ1-5; D gene uncertain. Germline V gives CDR1 KGHDR, CDR2 SFDVKD. The CDR3 is 15 residues long. Trimming cost V 9 bases and J 3 bases, with 17 bases left between them. For the CDR3, the DNA is TGTGCCACCTGGTCCGGAGGTAGGAACAATCAGCCCCAGCATTTT. It encodes CATWSGGRNNQPQHF.

The chain couples TRBV7-3 to TRBJ2-7; no clear D gene. Germline values: CDR1 SGHTA, CDR2 FQGTGA. The length of the CDR3 is 14 residues. V was cut by 5 bases and J by 0 bases, with 11 bases left in between. CDR3 protein: CASSTRPYSYEQYV. CDR3 DNA: TGTGCCAGCAGCACAAGACCGTACTCCTACGAGCAGTACGTC.

The chain couples TRBV5-1 to TRBJ2-1; 8 nucleotides agree with TRBD1. Trimming at V came to 4 bases and at J to 9 bases, leaving 9 bases not matched to a gene. CDR3 length: 14 amino acids. Germline V lookup: CDR1 SGHRS, CDR2 YFSETQ. CDR3 loop: CASSHLTDRGEQFF. The CDR3 nucleotides read TGCGCCAGCAGCCATTTAACCGACAGGGGTGAGCAGTTCTTC.

This clone was observed a few times. The CDR3 nucleotides are TGCGCCAGCAGTGGATCTTCTAGCTCCTACAATGAGCAGTTCTTC. Translation: CASSGSSSSYNEQFF. The genes are TRBV10-1 and TRBJ2-1; D not certain. V lost 4 bases and J 0 bases, leaving 10 bases between the germline ends. The CDR3 contains 15 residues. Germline V gives CDR1 WNHNN, CDR2 SYGVQD (reference sequence).

The chain recombines TRBV5-1 with TRBJ2-2; no firm D call. V dropped 5 bases and J dropped 4 bases, with 9 bases sitting between them. Germline CDR1 SGHRS, CDR2 YFSETQ. The CDR3 has 13 residues. The CDR3 DNA is TGCGCCAGCAGTCTGTACGGCACCGGGGAGCTGTTTTTT. This gives the protein CASSLYGTGELFF.

Only one count was recorded for this clone. The genes are TRBV7-9 and TRBJ2-1; D not certain. V was trimmed by 5 bases and J by 6 bases, leaving 29 bases between them. CDR1 and CDR2 from the germline V gene are SEHNR and FQNEAQ (reference sequence). The CDR3 runs to 19 residues. The CDR3 sequence is CASSPPPSQPGLRSNEQFF. DNA of the CDR3: TGTGCCAGCAGCCCCCCCCCGAGCCAACCGGGCCTGAGGAGCAATGAGCAGTTCTTC.

The chain is built from TRBV6-5 and TRBJ1-1; D ambiguous. Trimming removed 8 bases at V and 5 bases at J, with 18 bases between. Germline V gene sequence: CDR1 MNHEY, CDR2 SVGAGI. The CDR3 totals 14 residues. This CDR3 is CASVSPPGRTEAFF. The DNA of the CDR3 is TGTGCCAGCGTATCTCCCCCGGGGAGGACTGAAGCTTTCTTT.

J is TRBJ2-2 and V is TRBV15; tentative D call: TRBD2 (5 bases). The CDR3 covers 15 residues. The germline gives CDR1 LNHNV, CDR2 YYDKDF (reference sequence). V lost 5 bases and J lost 5, with 15 bases in between. CDR3 sequence (DNA): TGTGCCACCAGCGCCACCCGGGATACTACCGGGGAGCTGTTTTTT. It is translated as CATSATRDTTGELFF.